This T cell receptor beta chain was profiled in a study of follicular helper T cells after annual influenza vaccination. Method: immunoSEQ multiplex PCR; TCRdb's copy keeps in-frame clones and lacks some. The table lists roughly 14,000 clones, approximately 85% of them singletons. This sample's time point: 2014-2015 season, pre-vaccination. The CDR3 totals 16 residues. With V trimmed by 0 bases and J by 5 bases, 4 bases remained unmatched. From germline, CDR1 is MGHRA and CDR2 YSYEKL. General observations from the study: Day 7 ICOS+CD38+ clones were most often found later in ICOS-CD38- cTfh cells.

Remarks on this clone: The antigen is not known.

This chain uses TRBV4-1 with TRBJ2-1; 10 bases match TRBD2. The sequencing used CXCR5- memory CD4+ T cells sorted from blood, collected on the day of influenza vaccination. The receptor was isolated from an adult who received the influenza vaccine. Here the CDR3 reads CASSQEKRGGDNEQFF. CDR3 bases: TGCGCCAGCAGCCAAGAGAAGCGGGGGGGCGACAATGAGCAGTTCTTC.